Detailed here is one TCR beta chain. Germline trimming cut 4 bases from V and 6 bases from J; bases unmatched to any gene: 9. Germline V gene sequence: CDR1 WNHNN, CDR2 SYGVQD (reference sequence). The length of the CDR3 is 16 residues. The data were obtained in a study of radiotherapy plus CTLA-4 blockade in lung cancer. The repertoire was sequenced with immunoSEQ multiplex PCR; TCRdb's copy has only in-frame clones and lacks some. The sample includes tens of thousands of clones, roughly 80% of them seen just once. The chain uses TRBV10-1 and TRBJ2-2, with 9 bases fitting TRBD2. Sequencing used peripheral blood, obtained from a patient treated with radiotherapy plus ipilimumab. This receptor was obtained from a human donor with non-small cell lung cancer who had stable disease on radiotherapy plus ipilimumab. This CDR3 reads CASSVAGGPNPGELFF. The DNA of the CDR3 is TGCGCCAGCAGTGTGGCGGGAGGGCCGAATCCCGGGGAGCTGTTTTTT.